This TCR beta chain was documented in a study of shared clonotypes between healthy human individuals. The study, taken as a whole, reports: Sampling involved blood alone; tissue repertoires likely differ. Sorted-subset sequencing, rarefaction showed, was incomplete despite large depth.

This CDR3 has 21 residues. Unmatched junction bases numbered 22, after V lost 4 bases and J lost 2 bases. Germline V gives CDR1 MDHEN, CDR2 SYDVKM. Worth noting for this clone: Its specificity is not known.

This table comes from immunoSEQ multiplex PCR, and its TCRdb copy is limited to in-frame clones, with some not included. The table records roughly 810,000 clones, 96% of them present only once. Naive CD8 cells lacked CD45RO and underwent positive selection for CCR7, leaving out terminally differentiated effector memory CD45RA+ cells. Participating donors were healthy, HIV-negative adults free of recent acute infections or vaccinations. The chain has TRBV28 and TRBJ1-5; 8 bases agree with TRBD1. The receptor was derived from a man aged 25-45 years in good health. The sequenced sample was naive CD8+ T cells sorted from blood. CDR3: CASSSNAGGYRGSVGNQPQHF. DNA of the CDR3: TGTGCCAGCAGTTCCAACGCGGGAGGGTACAGGGGGTCCGTTGGCAATCAGCCCCAGCATTTT. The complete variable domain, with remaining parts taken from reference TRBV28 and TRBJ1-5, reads DVKVTQSSRYLVKRTGEKVFLECVQDMDHENMFWYRQDPGLGLRLIYFSYDVKMKEKGDIPEGYSVSREKKERFSLILESASTNQTSMYLCASSSNAGGYRGSVGNQPQHFGDGTRLSIL.